One and the same sample provided the 20 T cell receptor beta chains below, sequenced in a study of shared clonotypes between healthy human individuals. The assay was immunoSEQ multiplex PCR, and TCRdb's table has in-frame clones only and misses some. The sample has about 2 million clones, roughly 95% seen once. Sequences were obtained from naive CD4+ T cells sorted from blood. This sample's subset: CD45RA+ positively selected. These TCRs come from a man between 18 and 35 years old in good health.

This CDR3 reads CASSLVAGEFNEQFF. The CDR3 region has the DNA TGCGCCAGCAGCCTGGTAGCGGGAGAATTCAATGAGCAGTTCTTC. The J gene is TRBJ2-1, the V gene TRBV5-1; TRBD2 matches at 9 bases. Unmatched junction bases numbered 8, after V lost 4 bases and J lost 6 bases. This CDR3 has 15 amino acids. Germline-derived CDR1 and CDR2 are SGHRS and YFSETQ. The whole variable domain, remainder taken from reference TRBV5-1 and TRBJ2-1, is KAGVTQTPRYLIKTRGQQVTLSCSPISGHRSVSWYQQTPGQGLQFLFEYFSETQRNKGNFPGRFSGRQFSNSRSEMNVSTLELGDSALYLCASSLVAGEFNEQFFGPGTRLTVL.

This clone was seen just once. The chain couples TRBV5-1 to TRBJ2-5, with a tentative D call TRBD2 (6 bases). The germline V gene has CDR1 SGHRS and CDR2 YFSETQ. The CDR3 loop spans 14 amino acids. The germline V and J ends were trimmed by 1 base and 5 bases, with 12 bases remaining between them. The CDR3 spells CASSLIAGRETQYF. CDR3 nucleotide sequence: TGCGCCAGCAGCTTGATAGCAGGGAGGGAGACCCAGTACTTC.

The rearrangement uses TRBV13 and TRBJ2-7; a weak D match, TRBD2 (5 bases). V shed 5 bases and J shed 6 bases, with 23 bases lying between them. The CDR3 has 16 amino acids. Germline V gene sequence: CDR1 PRHDT, CDR2 FYEKMQ (reference sequence). The CDR3 loop reads CASSPNGKRSLGEQYF. The CDR3 DNA sequence: TGTGCCAGCAGCCCGAATGGAAAGCGGAGCCTGGGCGAGCAGTACTTC.

This clone appeared once. The CDR3: CASRKAALNTEAFF. The CDR3, as DNA: TGTGCCAGCAGGAAAGCGGCGCTTAACACTGAAGCTTTCTTT. V gene TRBV6-5 combines with J gene TRBJ1-1; D is undetermined. V lost 6 bases, J lost 2 bases, and 13 bases lay in between. CDR3 length: 14 residues. From germline, CDR1 is MNHEY and CDR2 SVGAGI.

The CDR3 coding sequence is TGTGCCAGCAGTGACCTGGCCCGTTCACCCCTCCACTTT. This gives the protein CASSDLARSPLHF. The chain is built from TRBV6-1 and TRBJ1-6; D remains unclear. V lost 3 bases to trimming and J lost 9 bases, with 9 bases between them. Germline V gene sequence: CDR1 MNHNS, CDR2 SASEGT. The CDR3 sequence is 13 residues long.

This sequence joins TRBV10-3 and TRBJ2-1; 7 bases are shared with TRBD1. V gave up 3 bases and J gave up 12 bases; unmatched junction bases: 11. The germline V gene encodes CDR1 ENHRY and CDR2 SYGVKD. CDR3 length equals 14 residues. The CDR3 region has the DNA TGTGCCATCAGTGAACCGACAGGGATTGGTTTGCAGTTCTTC. This encodes CAISEPTGIGLQFF.

This chain links TRBV2 with TRBJ2-3; D gene uncertain. The CDR3 consists of 15 residues. Trimming shortened V by 2 bases and J by 4 bases, and 13 bases separated the two germline ends. CDR1 SNHLY and CDR2 FYNNEI come from the germline V gene. This CDR3 is CASSERASSSDTQYF. In DNA form, the CDR3 reads TGTGCCAGCAGTGAAAGGGCTAGTAGTTCAGATACGCAGTATTTT.

The V gene is TRBV10-1, the J gene TRBJ2-7; D is perhaps TRBD2 (6 bases). CDR1 and CDR2 from the germline V gene are WNHNN and SYGVQD (reference sequence). Trimming stripped 3 bases from V and 2 bases from J, with 11 bases between. The CDR3 covers 14 residues. As DNA, the CDR3 is TGCGCCAGCAGTGAAACACGGGAGCCCTACGAGCAGTACTTC. Its protein is CASSETREPYEQYF.

This clone was detected once. The chain couples TRBV7-2 to TRBJ1-5, with 12 bases that match TRBD1. CDR1 and CDR2 (germline): SGHTA, FQGNSA. Unmatched junction bases numbered 8, after V lost 5 bases and J lost 0 bases. The length of the CDR3 is 18 residues. The CDR3 loop is CASSPTGTGGFSNQPQHF. Here the CDR3 DNA reads TGTGCCAGCAGCCCTACCGGGACAGGGGGCTTTAGCAATCAGCCCCAGCATTTT.

This chain uses TRBV5-1 with TRBJ2-7; 10 bases are a match to TRBD1. The length of the CDR3 is 17 residues. Germline V gene data show CDR1 as SGHRS and CDR2 as YFSETQ. After removal of 4 bases from V and 4 bases from J, the junction contained 14 bases not matched to a gene. The CDR3 region has the DNA TGCGCCAGCAGCCGAGCCCCTCCGGGACAGGGGATATACGAGCAGTACTTC. This encodes CASSRAPPGQGIYEQYF.

This chain links TRBV6-1 with TRBJ2-7, with D maybe TRBD2 (6 bases). Trimming pared 3 bases from V and 6 bases from J, leaving 9 bases between. The CDR3 is 12 amino acids. Per germline, CDR1 MNHNS and CDR2 SASEGT. The CDR3 nucleotides read TGTGCCAGCAGTGAGGAGGGGCGCGAGCAGTACTTC. Translating gives CASSEEGREQYF.

A note on this clone: The same CDR3 can be traced to other DNA sequences in this sample. The rearrangement links TRBV2 to TRBJ2-1; D gene uncertain. The CDR3 consists of 11 residues. V lost 6 bases and J 5 bases, leaving 5 bases between the germline ends. Germline V gene lookup returns CDR1 SNHLY and CDR2 FYNNEI. CDR3 region: CASRLHNEQFF. CDR3 DNA sequence: TGTGCCAGCAGACTTCACAATGAGCAGTTCTTC.

V usage is TRBV27 and J usage is TRBJ1-6; 8 bases line up with TRBD1. The CDR3 extends over 15 amino acids. J lost 3 bases, V lost 6 bases, and 4 bases had no gene match. CDR1 MNHEY and CDR2 SMNVEV come from the germline V gene (reference sequence). Here the CDR3 DNA reads TGTGCCAGCAGGCAGGGGGCTAGCTATAATTCACCCCTCCACTTT. It encodes CASRQGASYNSPLHF.

This chain joins TRBV5-1 and TRBJ1-2; TRBD1 might be the D (5 bases). The V and J ends lost 8 bases and 6 bases respectively, with 17 bases between them. This CDR3 has 13 amino acids. Per the germline V gene, CDR1 is SGHRS and CDR2 is YFSETQ. For the CDR3, the DNA is TGCGCCAGTACTAATACGGTGGGGCATGGCTACACCTTC. Protein sequence: CASTNTVGHGYTF.

The chain links TRBV6-4 to TRBJ1-4, with D possibly matching TRBD1 (5 bases). The CDR3 runs 16 residues. CDR1 MRHNA and CDR2 SNTAGT come from the germline V gene. Trimming left V 7 bases short and J 4 bases short, with 19 bases between. The CDR3 here is CASTSPGGKNNEKLFF. The CDR3 DNA reads as TGTGCCAGCACCTCCCCCGGGGGGAAGAATAATGAAAAACTGTTTTTT.

V usage is TRBV21-1 and J usage is TRBJ1-2; the DNA was not used to check the table's D call, TRBD1. TRBV21-1 is recorded as a pseudogene. The CDR3 spans 18 residues. The CDR3: CASSKVSGQGARHYGYTF. CDR3 DNA sequence: TGTGCCAGCAGCAAAGTATCGGGACAGGGGGCGCGCCACTATGGCTACACCTTC.

V is TRBV10-1 and J is TRBJ2-7; D is ambiguous. The CDR3 covers 14 residues. The V and J ends lost 0 bases and 7 bases respectively, with 13 bases between them. The germline V gene encodes CDR1 WNHNN and CDR2 SYGVQD (reference sequence). The CDR3 bases are TGCGCCAGCAGTGAGTCGGCCCAGGCTAATGAGCAGTACTTC. Translating gives CASSESAQANEQYF.

The genes are TRBV6-5 and TRBJ1-6; the D gene is possibly TRBD1 (6 bases). This CDR3 has 14 residues. Germline V CDR1 and CDR2: MNHEY, SVGAGI. Between the trimmed V and J ends, which lost 6 bases and 10 bases, there was a span of 16 bases. The CDR3 protein is CASRFGQSGSPLHF. The CDR3 DNA sequence: TGTGCCAGCAGATTCGGACAGTCCGGCTCACCCCTCCACTTT.

The genes are TRBV5-8 and TRBJ1-5; D call uncertain. Germline loops: CDR1 SGHTS, CDR2 YDEGEE. Trimming took off 6 bases at V and 1 base at J, with 11 bases between the two ends. The CDR3 extends over 14 amino acids. The chain's CDR3 is CASNMENSNQPQHF. The CDR3 DNA reads TGTGCCAGCAACATGGAAAACAGCAATCAGCCCCAGCATTTT.

V is TRBV5-1 and J is TRBJ2-7; a possible D gene is TRBD1 (6 bases). Germline V gene data show CDR1 as SGHRS and CDR2 as YFSETQ. V lost 1 base and J 3 bases, leaving 11 bases between the germline ends. CDR3 size: 14 residues. CDR3 nucleotide sequence: TGCGCCAGCAGCTTGCAGGGGATGGGCTACGAGCAGTACTTC. As protein: CASSLQGMGYEQYF.